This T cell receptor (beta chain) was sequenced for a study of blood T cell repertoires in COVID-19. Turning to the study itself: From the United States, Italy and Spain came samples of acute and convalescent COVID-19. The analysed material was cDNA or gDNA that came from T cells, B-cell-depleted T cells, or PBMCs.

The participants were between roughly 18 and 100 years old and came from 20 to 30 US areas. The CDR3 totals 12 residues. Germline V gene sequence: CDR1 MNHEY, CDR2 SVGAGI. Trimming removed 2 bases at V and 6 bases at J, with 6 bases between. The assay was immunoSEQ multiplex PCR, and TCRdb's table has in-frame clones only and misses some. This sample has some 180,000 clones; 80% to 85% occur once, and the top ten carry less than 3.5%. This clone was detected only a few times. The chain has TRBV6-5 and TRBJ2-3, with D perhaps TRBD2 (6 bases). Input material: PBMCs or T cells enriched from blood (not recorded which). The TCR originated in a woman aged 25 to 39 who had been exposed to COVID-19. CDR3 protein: CASSYGRDTQYF. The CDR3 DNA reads TGTGCCAGCAGTTACGGGAGGGATACGCAGTATTTT.